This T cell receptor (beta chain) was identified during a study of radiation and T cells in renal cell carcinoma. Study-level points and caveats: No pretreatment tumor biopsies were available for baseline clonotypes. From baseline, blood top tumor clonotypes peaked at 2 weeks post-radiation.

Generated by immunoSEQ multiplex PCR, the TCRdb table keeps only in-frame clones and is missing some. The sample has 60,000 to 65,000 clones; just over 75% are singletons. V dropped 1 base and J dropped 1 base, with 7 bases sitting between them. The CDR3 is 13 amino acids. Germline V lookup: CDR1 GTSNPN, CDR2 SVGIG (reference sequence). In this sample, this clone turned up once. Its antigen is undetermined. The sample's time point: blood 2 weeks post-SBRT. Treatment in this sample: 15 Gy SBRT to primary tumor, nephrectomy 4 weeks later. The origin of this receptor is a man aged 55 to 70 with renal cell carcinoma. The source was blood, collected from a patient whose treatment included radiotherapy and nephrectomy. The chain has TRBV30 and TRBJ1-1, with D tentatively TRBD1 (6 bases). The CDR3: CAWSADRNTEAFF. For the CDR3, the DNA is TGTGCCTGGAGTGCGGACAGGAACACTGAAGCTTTCTTT.